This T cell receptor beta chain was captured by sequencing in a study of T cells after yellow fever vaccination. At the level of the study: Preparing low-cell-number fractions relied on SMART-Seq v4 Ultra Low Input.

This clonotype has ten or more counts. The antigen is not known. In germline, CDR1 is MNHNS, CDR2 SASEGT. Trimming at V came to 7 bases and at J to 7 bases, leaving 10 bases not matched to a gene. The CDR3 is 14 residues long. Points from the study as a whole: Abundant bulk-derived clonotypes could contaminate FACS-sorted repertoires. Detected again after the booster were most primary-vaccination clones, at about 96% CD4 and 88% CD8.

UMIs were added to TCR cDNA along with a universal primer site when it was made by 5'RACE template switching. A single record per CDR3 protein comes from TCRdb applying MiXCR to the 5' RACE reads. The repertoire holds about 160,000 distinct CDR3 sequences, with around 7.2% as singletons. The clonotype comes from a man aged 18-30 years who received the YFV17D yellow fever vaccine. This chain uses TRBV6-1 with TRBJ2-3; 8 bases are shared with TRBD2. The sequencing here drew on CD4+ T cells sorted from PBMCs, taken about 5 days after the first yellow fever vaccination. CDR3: CASISGGSMYTQYF. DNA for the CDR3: TGTGCCAGCATAAGCGGGGGTAGTATGTATACGCAGTATTTT.